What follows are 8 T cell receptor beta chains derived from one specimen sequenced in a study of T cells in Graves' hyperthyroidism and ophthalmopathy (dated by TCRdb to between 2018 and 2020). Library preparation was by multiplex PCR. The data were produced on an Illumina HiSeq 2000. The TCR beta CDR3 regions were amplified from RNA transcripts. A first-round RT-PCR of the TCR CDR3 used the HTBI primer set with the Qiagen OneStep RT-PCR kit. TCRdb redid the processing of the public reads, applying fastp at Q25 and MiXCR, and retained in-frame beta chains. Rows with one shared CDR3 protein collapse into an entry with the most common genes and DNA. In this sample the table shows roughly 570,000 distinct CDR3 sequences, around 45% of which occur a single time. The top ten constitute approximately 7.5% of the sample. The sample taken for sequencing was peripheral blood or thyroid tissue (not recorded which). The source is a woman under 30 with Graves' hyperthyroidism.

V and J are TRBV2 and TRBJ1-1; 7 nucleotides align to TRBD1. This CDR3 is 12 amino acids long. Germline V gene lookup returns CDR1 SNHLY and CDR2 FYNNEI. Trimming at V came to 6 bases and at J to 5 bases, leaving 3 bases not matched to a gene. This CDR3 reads CASSGTATEAFF. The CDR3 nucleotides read TGTGCCAGCAGCGGGACAGCTACTGAAGCTTTCTTT.

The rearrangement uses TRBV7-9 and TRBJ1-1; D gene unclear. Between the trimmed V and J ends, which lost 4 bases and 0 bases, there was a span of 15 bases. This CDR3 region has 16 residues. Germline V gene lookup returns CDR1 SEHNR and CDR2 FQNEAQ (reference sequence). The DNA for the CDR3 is TGTGCCAGCAGCTCAACCCTAGCGGGAATGAACACTGAAGCTTTCTTT. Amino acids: CASSSTLAGMNTEAFF. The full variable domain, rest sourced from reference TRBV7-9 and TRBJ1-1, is DTGVSQNPRHKITKRGQNVTFRCDPISEHNRLYWYRQTLGQGPEFLTYFQNEAQLEKSRLLSDRFSAERPKGSFSTLEIQRTEQGDSAMYLCASSSTLAGMNTEAFFGQGTRLTVV.

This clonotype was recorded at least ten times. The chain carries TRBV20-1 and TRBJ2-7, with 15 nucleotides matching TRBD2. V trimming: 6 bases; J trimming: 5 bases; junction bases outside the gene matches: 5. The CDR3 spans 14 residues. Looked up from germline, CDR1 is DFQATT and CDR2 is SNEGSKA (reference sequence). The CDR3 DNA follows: TGCAGTGCCGGACTAGCGGGAGGGCCGAACGAGCAGTACTTC. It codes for CSAGLAGGPNEQYF.

The DNA of the CDR3 is TGTGCCTGGAGTGTAACGGCGGTAACTGGGGCCAACGTCCTGACTTTC. Its protein is CAWSVTAVTGANVLTF. The J gene is TRBJ2-6, the V gene TRBV30; D is unresolved. V gave up 0 bases and J gave up 2 bases, with 11 bases separating them. Germline CDR1 is GTSNPN and CDR2 is SVGIG (reference sequence). The length of the CDR3 is 16 residues.

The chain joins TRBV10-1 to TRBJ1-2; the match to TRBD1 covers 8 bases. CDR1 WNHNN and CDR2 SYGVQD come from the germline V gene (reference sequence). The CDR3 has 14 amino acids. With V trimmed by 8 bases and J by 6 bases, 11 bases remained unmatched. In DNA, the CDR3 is TGCGCCAGCGGCGGACAGGGTTATTCGCATGGCTACACCTTC. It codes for CASGGQGYSHGYTF.

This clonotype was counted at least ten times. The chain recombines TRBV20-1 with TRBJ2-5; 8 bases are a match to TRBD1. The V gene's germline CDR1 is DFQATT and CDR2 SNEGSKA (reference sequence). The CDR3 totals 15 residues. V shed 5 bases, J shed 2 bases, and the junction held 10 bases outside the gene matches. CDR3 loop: CSAALPGQEQETQYF. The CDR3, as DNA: TGCAGTGCTGCACTACCGGGACAGGAGCAAGAGACCCAGTACTTC.

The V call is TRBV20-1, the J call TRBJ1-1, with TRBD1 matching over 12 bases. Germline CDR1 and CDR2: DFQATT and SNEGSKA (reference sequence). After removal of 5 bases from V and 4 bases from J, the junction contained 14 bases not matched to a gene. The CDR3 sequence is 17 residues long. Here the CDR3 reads CSAASGTGGSGGTEAFF. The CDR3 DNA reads TGCAGTGCTGCTTCCGGGACAGGGGGCTCCGGGGGCACTGAAGCTTTCTTT.

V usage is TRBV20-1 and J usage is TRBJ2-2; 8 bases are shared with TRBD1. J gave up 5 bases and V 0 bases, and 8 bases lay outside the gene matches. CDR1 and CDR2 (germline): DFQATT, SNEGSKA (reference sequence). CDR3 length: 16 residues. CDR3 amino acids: CSAREGQGAGTGELFF. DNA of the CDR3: TGCAGTGCTAGAGAGGGGCAGGGGGCGGGAACCGGGGAGCTGTTTTTT.